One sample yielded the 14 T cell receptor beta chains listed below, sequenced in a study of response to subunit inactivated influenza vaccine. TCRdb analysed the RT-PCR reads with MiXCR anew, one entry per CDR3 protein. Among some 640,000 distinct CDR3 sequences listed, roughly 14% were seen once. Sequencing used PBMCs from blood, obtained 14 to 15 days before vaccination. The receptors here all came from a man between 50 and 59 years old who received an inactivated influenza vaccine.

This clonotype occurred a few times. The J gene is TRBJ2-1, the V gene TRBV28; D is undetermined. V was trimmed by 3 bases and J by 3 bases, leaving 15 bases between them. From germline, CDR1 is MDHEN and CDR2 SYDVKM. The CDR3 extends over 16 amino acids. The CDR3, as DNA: TGTGCCAGCAGTTTGTCATGGTCCTTGAGCTACAATGAGCAGTTCTTC. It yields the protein CASSLSWSLSYNEQFF.

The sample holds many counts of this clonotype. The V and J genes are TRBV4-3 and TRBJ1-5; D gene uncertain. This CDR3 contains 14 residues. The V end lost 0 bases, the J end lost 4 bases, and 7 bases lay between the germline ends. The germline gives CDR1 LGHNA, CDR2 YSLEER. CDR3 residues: CASSQESGNQPQHF. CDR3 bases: TGCGCCAGCAGCCAAGAATCCGGGAATCAGCCCCAGCATTTT.

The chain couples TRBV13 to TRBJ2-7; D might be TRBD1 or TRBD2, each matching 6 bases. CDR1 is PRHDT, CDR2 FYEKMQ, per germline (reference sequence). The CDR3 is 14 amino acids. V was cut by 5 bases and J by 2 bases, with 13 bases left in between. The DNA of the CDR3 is TGTGCCAGCAGCGGGCGGGACAAAGCCTACGAGCAGTACTTC. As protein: CASSGRDKAYEQYF.

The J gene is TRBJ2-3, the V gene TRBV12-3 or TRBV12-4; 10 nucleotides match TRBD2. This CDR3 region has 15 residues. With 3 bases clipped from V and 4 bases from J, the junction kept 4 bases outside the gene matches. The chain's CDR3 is CASSFLAGDADTQYF. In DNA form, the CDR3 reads TGTGCCAGCAGTTTTCTAGCGGGGGATGCAGATACGCAGTATTTT.

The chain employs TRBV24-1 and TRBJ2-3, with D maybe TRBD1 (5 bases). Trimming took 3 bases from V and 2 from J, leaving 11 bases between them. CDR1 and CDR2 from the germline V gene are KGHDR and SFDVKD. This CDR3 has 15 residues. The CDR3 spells CATSDGAGLTDTQYF. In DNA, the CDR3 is TGTGCCACCAGTGATGGGGCAGGCCTCACAGATACGCAGTATTTT.

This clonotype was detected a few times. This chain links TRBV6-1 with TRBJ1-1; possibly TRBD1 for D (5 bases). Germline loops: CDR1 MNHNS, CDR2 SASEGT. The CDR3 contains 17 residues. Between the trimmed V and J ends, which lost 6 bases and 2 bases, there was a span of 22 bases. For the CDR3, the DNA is TGTGCCAGCAGGGCGAAAGGGGCAGGGTCGGTCAACACTGAAGCTTTCTTT. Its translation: CASRAKGAGSVNTEAFF.

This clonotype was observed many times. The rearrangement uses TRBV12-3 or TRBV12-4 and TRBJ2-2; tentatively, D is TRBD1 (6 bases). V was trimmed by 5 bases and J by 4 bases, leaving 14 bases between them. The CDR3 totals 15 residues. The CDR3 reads CASSPRQAGTGELFF. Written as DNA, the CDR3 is TGTGCCAGCAGTCCGAGACAGGCGGGCACCGGGGAGCTGTTTTTT.

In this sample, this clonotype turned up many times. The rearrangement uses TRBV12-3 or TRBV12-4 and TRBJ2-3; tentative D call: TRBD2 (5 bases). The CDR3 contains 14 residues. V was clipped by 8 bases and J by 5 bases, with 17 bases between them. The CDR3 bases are TGTGCCAGCTTTACCCCGGGGTCTGAAGATACGCAGTATTTT. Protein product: CASFTPGSEDTQYF.

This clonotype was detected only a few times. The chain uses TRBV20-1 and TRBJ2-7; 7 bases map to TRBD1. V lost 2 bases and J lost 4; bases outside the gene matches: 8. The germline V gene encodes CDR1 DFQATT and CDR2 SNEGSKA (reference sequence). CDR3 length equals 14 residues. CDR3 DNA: TGCAGTGCTAGACCGGACAGGATTTGGTACGAGCAGTACTTC. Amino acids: CSARPDRIWYEQYF.

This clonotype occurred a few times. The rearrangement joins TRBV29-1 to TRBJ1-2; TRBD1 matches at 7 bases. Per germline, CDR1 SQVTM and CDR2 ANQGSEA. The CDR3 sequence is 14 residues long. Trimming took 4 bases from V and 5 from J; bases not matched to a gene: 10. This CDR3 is CSVGPRQGGYGYTF. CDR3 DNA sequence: TGCAGCGTTGGGCCGAGACAGGGCGGATATGGCTACACCTTC.

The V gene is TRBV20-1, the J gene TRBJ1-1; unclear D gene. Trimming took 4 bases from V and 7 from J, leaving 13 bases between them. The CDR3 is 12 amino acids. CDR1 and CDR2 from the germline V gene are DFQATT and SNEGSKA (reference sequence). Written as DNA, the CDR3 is TGCAGTGCTACTCAAGGACTGGTTGAAGCTTTCTTT. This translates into CSATQGLVEAFF.

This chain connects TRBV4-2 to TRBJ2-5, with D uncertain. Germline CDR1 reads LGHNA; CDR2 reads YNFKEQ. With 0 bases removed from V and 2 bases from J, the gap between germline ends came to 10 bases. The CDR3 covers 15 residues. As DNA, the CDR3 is TGTGCCAGCAGCCAAGAAGGCCAGCCTCAAGAGACCCAGTACTTC. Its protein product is CASSQEGQPQETQYF.

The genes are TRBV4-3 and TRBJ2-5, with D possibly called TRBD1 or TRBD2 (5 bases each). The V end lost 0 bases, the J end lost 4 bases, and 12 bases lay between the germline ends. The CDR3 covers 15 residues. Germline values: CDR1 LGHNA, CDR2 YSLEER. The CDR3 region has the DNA TGCGCCAGCAGCCAAGAGGGGACGAATAGAGAGACCCAGTACTTC. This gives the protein CASSQEGTNRETQYF.

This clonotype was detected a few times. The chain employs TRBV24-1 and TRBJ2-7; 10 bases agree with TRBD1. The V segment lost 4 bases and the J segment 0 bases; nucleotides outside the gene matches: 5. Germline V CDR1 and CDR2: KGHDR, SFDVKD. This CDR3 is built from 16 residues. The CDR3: CATSDSGTGDSYEQYF. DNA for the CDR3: TGTGCCACCAGTGACTCCGGGACAGGGGACTCCTACGAGCAGTACTTC.